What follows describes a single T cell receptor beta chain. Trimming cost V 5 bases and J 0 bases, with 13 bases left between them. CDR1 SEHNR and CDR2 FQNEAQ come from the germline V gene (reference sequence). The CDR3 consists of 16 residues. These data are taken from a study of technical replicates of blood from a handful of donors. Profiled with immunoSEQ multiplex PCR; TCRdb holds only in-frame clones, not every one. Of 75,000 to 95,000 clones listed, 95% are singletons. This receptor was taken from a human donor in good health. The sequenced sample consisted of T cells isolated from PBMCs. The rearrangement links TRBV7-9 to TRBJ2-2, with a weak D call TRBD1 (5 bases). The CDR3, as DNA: TGTGCCAGCAGCCCAACCCTGACAGCGAACACCGGGGAGCTGTTTTTT. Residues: CASSPTLTANTGELFF.